The TCR beta chain under discussion was sequenced for a study of shared clonotypes between healthy human individuals. Study in general: CD4 naive cells filled three plates per donor, CD4 memory three, CD8 naive two and CD8 memory one.

Researchers partitioned CD4+ cells into CD45RA+ naive and CD45RA-negative memory subsets. The assay was run at deep level. The table came from immunoSEQ multiplex PCR; TCRdb's copy has only in-frame clones and leaves some out. Here the sample spans some 2,400,000 clones, nearly 97% being singletons. Study-level results: Owing to a small donor count, the genetic and exposure-history diversity represented was limited.

On this clone itself: Its antigen is unidentified.

Germline CDR1 and CDR2: SGHRS and YFSETQ. Between the trimmed V and J ends, which lost 1 base and 4 bases, there was a span of 17 bases. The CDR3 covers 17 residues. This sequence originates from a young man in good health. The rearrangement joins TRBV5-1 to TRBJ2-2; tentatively, D is TRBD2 (6 bases). Material: naive CD4+ T cells sorted from blood. Regarding subset: CD45RA+ positively selected. CDR3 in DNA: TGCGCCAGCAGCTTGCCGGGTTACGGGGGAGTCACCGGGGAGCTGTTTTTT. It translates to CASSLPGYGGVTGELFF.